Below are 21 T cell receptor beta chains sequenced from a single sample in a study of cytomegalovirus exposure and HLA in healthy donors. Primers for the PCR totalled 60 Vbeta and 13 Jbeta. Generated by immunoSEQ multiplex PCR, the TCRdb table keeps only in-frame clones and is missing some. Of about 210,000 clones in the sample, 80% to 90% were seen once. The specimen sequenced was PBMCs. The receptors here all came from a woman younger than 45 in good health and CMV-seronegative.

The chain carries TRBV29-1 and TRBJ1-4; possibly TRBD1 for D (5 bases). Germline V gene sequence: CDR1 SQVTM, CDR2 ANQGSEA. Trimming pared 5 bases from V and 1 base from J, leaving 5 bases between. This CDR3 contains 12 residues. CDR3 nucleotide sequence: TGCAGCGTTCAGGGAACTAATGAAAAACTGTTTTTT. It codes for CSVQGTNEKLFF.

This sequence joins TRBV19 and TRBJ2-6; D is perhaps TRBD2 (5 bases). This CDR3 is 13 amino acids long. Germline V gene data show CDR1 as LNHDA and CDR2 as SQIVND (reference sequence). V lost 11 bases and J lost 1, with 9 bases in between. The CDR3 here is CAARVSGANVLTF. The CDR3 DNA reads TGTGCCGCGAGGGTTTCTGGGGCCAACGTCCTGACTTTC.

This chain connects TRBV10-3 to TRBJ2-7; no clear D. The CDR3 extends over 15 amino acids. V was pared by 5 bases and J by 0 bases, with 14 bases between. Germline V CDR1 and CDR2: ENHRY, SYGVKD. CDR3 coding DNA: TGTGCCATCAGTCCTTCTGTGGGCGCCTCCTACGAGCAGTACTTC. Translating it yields CAISPSVGASYEQYF.

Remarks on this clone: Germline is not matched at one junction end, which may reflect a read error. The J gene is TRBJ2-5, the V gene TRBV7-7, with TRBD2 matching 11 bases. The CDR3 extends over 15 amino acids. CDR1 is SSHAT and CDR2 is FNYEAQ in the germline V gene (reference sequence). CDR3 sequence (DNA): TGTGCTAGCAGCCCTATATTGACTAGCGGGATTTCCCAGTACTTC. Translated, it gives CASSPILTSGISQYF.

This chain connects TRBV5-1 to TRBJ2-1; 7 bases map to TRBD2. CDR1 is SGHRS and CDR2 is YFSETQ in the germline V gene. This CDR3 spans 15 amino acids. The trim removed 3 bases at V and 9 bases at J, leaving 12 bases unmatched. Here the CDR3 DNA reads TGCGCCAGCAGCTCCGGGACTAAGCTCGCTGGTGAGCAGTTCTTC. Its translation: CASSSGTKLAGEQFF.

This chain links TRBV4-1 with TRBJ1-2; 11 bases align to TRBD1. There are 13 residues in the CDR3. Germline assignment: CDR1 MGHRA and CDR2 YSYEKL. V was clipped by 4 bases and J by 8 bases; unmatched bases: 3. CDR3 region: CASSLGQGGGYTF. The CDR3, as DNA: TGCGCCAGCAGCCTGGGACAGGGGGGAGGCTACACCTTC.

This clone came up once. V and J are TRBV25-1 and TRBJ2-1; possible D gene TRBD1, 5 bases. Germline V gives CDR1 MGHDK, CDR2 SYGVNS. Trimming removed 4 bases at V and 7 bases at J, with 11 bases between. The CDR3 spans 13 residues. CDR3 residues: CASSGLGRNEQFF. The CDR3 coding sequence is TGTGCCAGCAGTGGGCTGGGGCGGAATGAGCAGTTCTTC.

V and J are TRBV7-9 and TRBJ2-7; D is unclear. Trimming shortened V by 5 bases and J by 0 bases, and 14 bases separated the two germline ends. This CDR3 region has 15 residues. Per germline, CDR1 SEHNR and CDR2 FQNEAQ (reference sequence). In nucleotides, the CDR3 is TGTGCCAGCAGCGCAACTGAACTGAGCTCCTACGAGCAGTACTTC. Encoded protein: CASSATELSSYEQYF.

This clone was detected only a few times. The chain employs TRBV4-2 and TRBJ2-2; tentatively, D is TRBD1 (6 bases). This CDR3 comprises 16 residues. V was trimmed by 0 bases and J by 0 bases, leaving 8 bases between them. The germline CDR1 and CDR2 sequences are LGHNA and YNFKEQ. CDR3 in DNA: TGTGCCAGCAGCCAAGAGGGGACAACGAACACCGGGGAGCTGTTTTTT. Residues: CASSQEGTTNTGELFF.

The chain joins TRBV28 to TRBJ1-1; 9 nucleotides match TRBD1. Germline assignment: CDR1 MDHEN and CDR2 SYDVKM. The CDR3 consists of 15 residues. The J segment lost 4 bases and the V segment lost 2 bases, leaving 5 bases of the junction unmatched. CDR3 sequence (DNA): TGTGCCAGCAGTTTAAGGCGACAGGGGGTCACTGAAGCTTTCTTT. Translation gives CASSLRRQGVTEAFF.

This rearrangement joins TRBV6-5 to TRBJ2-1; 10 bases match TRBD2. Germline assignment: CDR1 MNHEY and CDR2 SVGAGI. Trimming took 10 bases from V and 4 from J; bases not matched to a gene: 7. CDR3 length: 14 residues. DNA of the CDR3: TGTGCCACCTCAAGGGGACTAGCGTACAATGAGCAGTTCTTC. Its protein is CATSRGLAYNEQFF.

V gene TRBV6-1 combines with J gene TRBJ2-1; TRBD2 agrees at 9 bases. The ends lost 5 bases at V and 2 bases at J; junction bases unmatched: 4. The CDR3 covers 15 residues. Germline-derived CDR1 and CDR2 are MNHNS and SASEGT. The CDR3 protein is CASSRRGGTYNEQFF. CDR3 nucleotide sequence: TGTGCCAGCAGTAGGCGGGGGGGGACCTACAATGAGCAGTTCTTC.

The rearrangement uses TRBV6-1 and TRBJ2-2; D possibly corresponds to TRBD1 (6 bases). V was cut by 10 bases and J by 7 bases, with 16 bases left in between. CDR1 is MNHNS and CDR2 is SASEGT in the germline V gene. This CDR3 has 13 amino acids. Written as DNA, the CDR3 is TGTGCCACCCTGAGACAGGACGGCGGGGAGCTGTTTTTT. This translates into CATLRQDGGELFF.

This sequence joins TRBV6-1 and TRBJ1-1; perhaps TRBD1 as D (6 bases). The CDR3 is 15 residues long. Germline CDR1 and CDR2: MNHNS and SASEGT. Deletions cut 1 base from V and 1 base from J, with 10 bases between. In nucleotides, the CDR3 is TGTGCCAGCAGTGAAGTGGGACACCAGAACACTGAAGCTTTCTTT. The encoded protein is CASSEVGHQNTEAFF.

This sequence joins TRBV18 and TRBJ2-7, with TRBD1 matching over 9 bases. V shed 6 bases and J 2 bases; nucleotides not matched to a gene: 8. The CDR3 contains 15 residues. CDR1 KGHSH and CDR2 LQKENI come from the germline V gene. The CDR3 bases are TGTGCCAGCTCGGCGGGACAGGGAGATCCCTACGAGCAGTACTTC. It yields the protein CASSAGQGDPYEQYF.

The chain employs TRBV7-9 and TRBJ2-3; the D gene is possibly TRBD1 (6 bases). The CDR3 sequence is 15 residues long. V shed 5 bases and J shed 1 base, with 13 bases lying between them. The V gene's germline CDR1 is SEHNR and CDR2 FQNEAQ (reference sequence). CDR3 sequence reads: CASSIRGIRTDTQYF. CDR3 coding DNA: TGTGCCAGCAGCATTAGGGGGATCCGCACAGATACGCAGTATTTT.

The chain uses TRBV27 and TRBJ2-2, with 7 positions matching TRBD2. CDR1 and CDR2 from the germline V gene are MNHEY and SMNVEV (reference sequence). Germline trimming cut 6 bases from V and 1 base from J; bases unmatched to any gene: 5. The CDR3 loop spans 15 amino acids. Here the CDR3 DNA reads TGTGCCAGCAGGGGCCAGCGGGGGAACACCGGGGAGCTGTTTTTT. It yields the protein CASRGQRGNTGELFF.

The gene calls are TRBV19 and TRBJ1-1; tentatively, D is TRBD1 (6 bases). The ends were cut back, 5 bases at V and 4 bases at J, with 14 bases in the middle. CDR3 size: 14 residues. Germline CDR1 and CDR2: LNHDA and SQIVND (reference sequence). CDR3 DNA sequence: TGTGCCAGTAGTTCGGGGGGGCCGGCCACTGAAGCTTTCTTT. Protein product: CASSSGGPATEAFF. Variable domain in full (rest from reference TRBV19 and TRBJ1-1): DGGITQSPKYLFRKEGQNVTLSCEQNLNHDAMYWYRQDPGQGLRLIYYSQIVNDFQKGDIAEGYSVSREKKESFPLTVTSAQKNPTAFYLCASSSGGPATEAFFGQGTRLTVV.

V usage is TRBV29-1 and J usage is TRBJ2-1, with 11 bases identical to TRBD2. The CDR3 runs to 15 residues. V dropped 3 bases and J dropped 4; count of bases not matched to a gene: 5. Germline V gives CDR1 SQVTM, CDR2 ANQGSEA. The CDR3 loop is CSVEGSGRVYNEQFF. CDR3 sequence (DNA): TGCAGCGTTGAGGGTAGCGGGAGGGTTTACAATGAGCAGTTCTTC.

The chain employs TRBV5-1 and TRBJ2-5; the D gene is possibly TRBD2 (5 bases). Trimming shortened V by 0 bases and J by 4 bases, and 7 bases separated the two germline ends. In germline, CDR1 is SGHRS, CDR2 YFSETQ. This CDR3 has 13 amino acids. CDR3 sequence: CASSLGGLETQYF. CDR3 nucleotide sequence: TGCGCCAGCAGCTTGGGAGGGTTAGAGACCCAGTACTTC.

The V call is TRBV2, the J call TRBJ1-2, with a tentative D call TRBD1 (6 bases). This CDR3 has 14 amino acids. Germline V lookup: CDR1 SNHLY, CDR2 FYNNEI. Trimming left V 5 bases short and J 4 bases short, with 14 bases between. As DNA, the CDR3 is TGTGCCAGCAGTAACCTACAGGGCACCTATGGCTACACCTTC. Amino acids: CASSNLQGTYGYTF.